This TCR beta chain was found in a study of T cell repertoires in cytomegalovirus infection. About the study: CMV infection and matching HLA type were both indicated by public TCR beta signatures.

One entry per CDR3 protein, called by TCRdb with MiXCR from the reads. Here the sample spans approximately 750,000 distinct CDR3 sequences, roughly a third being singletons. This CDR3 is built from 16 residues. After removal of 1 base from V and 6 bases from J, the junction contained 9 bases not matched to a gene. Germline V lookup: CDR1 DFQATT, CDR2 SNEGSKA (reference sequence). The genes are TRBV20-1 and TRBJ2-3; TRBD2 aligns across 11 bases. This clonotype was obtained from a human donor in good health (CMV status not recorded). Some clones in this sample may be carry-over from other donors' samples. Sequencing was carried out using PBMCs. The CDR3: CSARVASGGPGDTQYF. The CDR3 coding sequence is TGCAGTGCTAGAGTGGCTAGCGGGGGGCCCGGGGATACGCAGTATTTT.